These 3 T cell receptor beta chains came from one sample sequenced in a study of spatial heterogeneity in lung cancer. Described time point: blood at routine non-recurrence follow-up after resection. MiXCR, run by TCRdb on the 5' RACE reads, gives a single entry per CDR3 protein. Counted here are about 87,000 distinct CDR3 sequences, roughly a fifth occurring once; the ten biggest clones make up 21%. The sample in question was PBMCs, obtained at follow-up. Receptors were obtained from a male donor with early-stage non-small cell lung cancer.

This clonotype was detected only a few times. The CDR3 reads CASSWGLNTGELFF. CDR3 nucleotide sequence: TGTGCCAGCTCTTGGGGCTTAAACACCGGGGAGCTGTTTTTT. This chain joins TRBV11-3 and TRBJ2-2; a possible D gene is TRBD1 (5 bases). CDR1 is SGHNT, CDR2 YENEEA, per germline. This CDR3 spans 14 amino acids. Trimming cost V 8 bases and J 2 bases, with 12 bases left between them.

The chain has TRBV5-5 and TRBJ1-5; D uncertain. Germline V gene lookup returns CDR1 SGHKS and CDR2 YYEKEE (reference sequence). This CDR3 has 17 residues. Trimming took 0 bases from V and 3 from J, leaving 16 bases between them. The CDR3 sequence: CASSLAPPSSANQPQHF. CDR3 nucleotides: TGTGCCAGCAGCTTGGCCCCCCCAAGTAGCGCCAATCAGCCCCAGCATTTT. Supplemented by reference TRBV5-5 and TRBJ1-5, the full variable domain reads DAGVTQSPTHLIKTRGQQVTLRCSPISGHKSVSWYQQVLGQGPQFIFQYYEKEERGRGNFPDRFSARQFPNYSSELNVNALLLGDSALYLCASSLAPPSSANQPQHFGDGTRLSIL.

This clonotype appeared a few times. The rearrangement uses TRBV7-2 and TRBJ1-4, with TRBD1 as a possible D gene (6 bases). The CDR3 spans 15 residues. Trimming cost V 5 bases and J 0 bases, with 10 bases left between them. Germline CDR1 and CDR2: SGHTA and FQGNSA. The CDR3 loop is CASSDTGSTNEKLFF. The CDR3 DNA follows: TGTGCCAGCAGCGACACAGGGTCAACTAATGAAAAACTGTTTTTT.